This T cell receptor beta chain was observed in a study of OX40 agonist ivuxolimab in advanced cancers. Across the whole study: Age averaged about 60 years (range roughly 23 to 90), and just over 80% were male. Partial responses, seen in three patients, involved one hepatocellular carcinoma and two cutaneous melanomas. The eligibility criteria allowed prior anti-PD-1, anti-PD-L1 or anti-CTLA-4 therapy, and around 38% had some.

V was clipped by 8 bases and J by 6 bases, with 13 bases between them. CDR3 length equals 13 residues. Germline V gene data show CDR1 as SGHTA and CDR2 as FQGTGA. Study observations and caveats: Doses of 0.1 to 3.0 mg/kg were accompanied by clonal expansion of CD4+ and CD8+ blood T cells by week 6.

TCRdb keeps only in-frame clones here, not all; method: immunoSEQ multiplex PCR. The data contain about 80,000 clones, around 94% of them singletons. In regard to this clone: Its antigen remains unidentified.

The TCR was taken from an adult with an advanced solid tumor such as melanoma, head and neck, liver or kidney cancer. V is TRBV7-3 and J is TRBJ2-2; no clear D gene. This specimen consisted of CD4+ or CD8+ T cells sorted from blood, obtained in a trial of the OX40 agonist ivuxolimab. The CDR3 coding sequence is TGTGCCAGCGGATCGGCCAATTCCGGGGAGCTGTTTTTT. It encodes CASGSANSGELFF.